This T cell receptor (beta chain) is from a study of a mutant IDH1 vaccine in newly diagnosed glioma. The overall study: Averaging roughly 40 years of age, treated patients were approximately 62% male and 37.5% female.

TCRdb keeps only in-frame clones here, not all; method: immunoSEQ multiplex PCR. The profile covers around 87,000 clones, with around 82% appearing a single time and 7% to 9% taken by the ten largest. Germline-derived CDR1 and CDR2 are SNHLY and FYNNEI. This CDR3 has 16 residues. Trimming took 5 bases from V and 0 from J; bases not matched to a gene: 8. Study findings and constraints: Pseudoprogression appeared unlinked to shifts in leading peripheral T cell clonotypes. Altogether, around 95% of patients exhibited vaccine-induced immune responses.

The time point here: baseline, week 1 (first vaccination visit). Treatment here: pre-vaccination baseline after standard-of-care therapy. As concerns this clone: What it binds is unknown.

The sequence was collected from a woman aged 45-59 years with glioma. The sequencing used PBMCs, collected from a glioma patient treated with radiotherapy, temozolomide or both. V is TRBV2 and J is TRBJ2-3; 7 bases fit TRBD2. CDR3 sequence reads: CASSWLAGPSTDTQYF. CDR3 coding DNA: TGTGCCAGCAGTTGGTTAGCGGGCCCCAGCACAGATACGCAGTATTTT.